The 11 T cell receptor beta chains below come from one sample, sequenced in a study of T cells in Graves' hyperthyroidism and ophthalmopathy. Amplified TCR beta CDR3 regions came from RNA transcripts. HTBI primers were used for first-round RT-PCR of the TCR CDR3. TCRdb reprocessed the multiplex PCR reads with MiXCR, giving one entry per CDR3 protein. The sample includes 130,000 to 150,000 distinct CDR3 sequences, 22% of them seen just once. Sequences were obtained from blood. The receptors originated from a woman in her forties or fifties with Graves' hyperthyroidism that later progressed to Graves' ophthalmopathy.

This clonotype was detected only a few times. The V call is TRBV5-1, the J call TRBJ1-6; a possible D gene is TRBD1 (6 bases). The CDR3 extends over 13 amino acids. Trimming took 3 bases from V and 10 from J, leaving 11 bases between them. From germline, CDR1 is SGHRS and CDR2 YFSETQ. Written as DNA, the CDR3 is TGCGCCAGCAGCTCGGGCGGGGGCTCACCCCTCCACTTT. The encoded protein is CASSSGGGSPLHF.

The chain couples TRBV6-1 to TRBJ2-7, with D uncertain. Germline V gives CDR1 MNHNS, CDR2 SASEGT. Trimming took 2 bases from V and 6 from J, leaving 5 bases between them. This CDR3 contains 11 residues. CDR3 in DNA: TGTGCCAGCAGTGAACCGTGCGAGCAGTACTTC. Its translation is CASSEPCEQYF.

This clonotype was observed at least ten times. The chain links TRBV12-3 or TRBV12-4 to TRBJ2-1, with D tentatively TRBD1 or TRBD2 (5 bases each). V lost 6 bases, J lost 5 bases, and 23 bases lay in between. The CDR3 covers 17 residues. The CDR3 DNA sequence: TGTGCCAGCAGAGCTGTCGGCCTCGGGGCGGATAACAATGAGCAGTTCTTC. Amino acids: CASRAVGLGADNNEQFF.

The chain recombines TRBV5-1 with TRBJ1-1; possible D gene TRBD1, 6 bases. V gave up 0 bases and J gave up 12 bases, with 15 bases separating them. The CDR3 has 13 residues. Germline lookup yields CDR1 SGHRS and CDR2 YFSETQ. The CDR3 coding sequence is TGCGCCAGCAGCTTGGGGGGGGCAGGGAGGACTTTCTTT. This sequence encodes CASSLGGAGRTFF.

This chain uses TRBV9 with TRBJ2-7, with TRBD2 identical over 10 bases. J lost 6 bases, V lost 3 bases, and 12 bases had no gene match. There are 16 residues in the CDR3. Germline CDR1 and CDR2: SGDLS and YYNGEE. CDR3 in amino acids: CASSARGAGGFAEQYF. CDR3 DNA sequence: TGTGCCAGCAGCGCCCGGGGAGCGGGGGGGTTCGCCGAGCAGTACTTC.

In its sample, this clonotype was seen many times. The chain employs TRBV15 and TRBJ1-1, with D maybe TRBD1 (5 bases). Germline CDR1 and CDR2: LNHNV and YYDKDF (reference sequence). The V end lost 6 bases, the J end lost 2 bases, and 13 bases lay between the germline ends. This CDR3 is 14 amino acids long. The CDR3 here is CATSGDHLNTEAFF. Here the CDR3 DNA reads TGTGCCACCAGTGGGGACCATCTTAACACTGAAGCTTTCTTT.

This clonotype has ten or more counts. The chain joins TRBV3-1 to TRBJ2-1, with TRBD1 as a possible D gene (5 bases). V lost 4 bases to trimming and J lost 2 bases, with 12 bases between them. The germline gives CDR1 LGHDT, CDR2 YNNKEL (reference sequence). The CDR3 has 15 residues. CDR3 in amino acids: CASSLGAGTYNEQFF. The CDR3 nucleotides are TGTGCCAGCAGCCTAGGGGCTGGGACCTACAATGAGCAGTTCTTC.

Only a few counts were recorded for this clonotype. The rearrangement links TRBV7-9 to TRBJ1-6; 8 bases are shared with TRBD1. Germline CDR1 reads SEHNR; CDR2 reads FQNEAQ (reference sequence). J was trimmed by 10 bases and V by 7 bases; bases with no gene match: 9. CDR3 size: 14 residues. The DNA of the CDR3 is TGTGCCAGCACAACGGCACAGGGGGTCTCACCCCTCCACTTT. Protein sequence: CASTTAQGVSPLHF.

This clonotype was counted many times. CDR3 amino acids: CASSQGAETQYF. CDR3 sequence (DNA): TGTGCCAGCAGCCAAGGGGCCGAGACCCAGTACTTC. The chain has TRBV3-1 and TRBJ2-5; D is unclear. The CDR3 runs 12 residues. Trimming removed 1 base at V and 5 bases at J, with 5 bases between. Germline CDR1 reads LGHDT; CDR2 reads YNNKEL (reference sequence).

This clonotype was detected many times. The J gene is TRBJ2-1, the V gene TRBV3-1; D is undetermined. The CDR3 consists of 15 residues. Trimming shortened V by 1 base and J by 6 bases, and 13 bases separated the two germline ends. Germline V gives CDR1 LGHDT, CDR2 YNNKEL (reference sequence). The CDR3 nucleotides are TGTGCCAGCAGCCAAGGCGTAGGGTCAAGCAATGAGCAGTTCTTC. The encoded protein is CASSQGVGSSNEQFF.

This clonotype was picked up many times. The chain has TRBV3-1 and TRBJ1-2; unclear D gene. The CDR3 runs to 13 residues. Germline CDR1 LGHDT, CDR2 YNNKEL (reference sequence). V lost 1 base to trimming and J lost 9 bases, with 12 bases between them. The DNA of the CDR3 is TGTGCCAGCAGCCAAGGCCTTCTCGCCCGCTACACCTTC. Its translation is CASSQGLLARYTF.